This TCR beta chain was sequenced for a study of T cell responses to AZD1222 COVID-19 vaccine. Findings and limits, study-wide: Seropositive status at baseline applied to only a handful of AZD1222 recipients. Spike-specific TCR breadth and depth both grew after two AZD1222 doses. Variant regions that are unmutated are reportedly the target of nearly half of spike-specific TCRs.

With regard to this clone: The target antigen is unknown.

Trimming took 5 bases from V and 7 from J, leaving 11 bases between them. The CDR3 is 12 residues long. Only in-frame clones appear in the TCRdb table, and some are missing; sequencing was by immunoSEQ multiplex PCR. This sample has around 130,000 clones, with around 89% found just once. The chain joins TRBV12-3 or TRBV12-4 to TRBJ1-1, with no clear D. The sample in question was peripheral blood, obtained on day 0 of AZD1222 vaccination. The sequence came from an adult in good health. CDR3 bases: TGTGCCAGCAGTCCGGAACGGTTTGAAGCTTTCTTT. It is translated as CASSPERFEAFF.